Following are 27 T cell receptor beta chains from one sample sequenced in a study of metastatic and nonmetastatic thyroid tumors. Thyroid surgery was performed in patients who had received no treatment beforehand. From the PCR reads, TCRdb re-called clones with MiXCR. This table has tens of thousands of clones, roughly 15% appearing once. Sequencing was performed on blood. The receptor set was obtained from a female donor with papillary thyroid cancer or a benign thyroid nodule (not recorded which). Some clones in this sample may be carry-over from other donors' samples.

The table lists this clone with many counts. This chain connects TRBV20-1 to TRBJ2-1, with 7 bases aligning to TRBD1. CDR1 and CDR2 from the germline V gene are DFQATT and SNEGSKA (reference sequence). There are 16 residues in the CDR3. The ends lost 0 bases at V and 2 bases at J; junction bases unmatched: 7. The CDR3 sequence: CSAREGQPRPYNEQFF. In DNA form, the CDR3 reads TGCAGTGCTAGAGAGGGACAGCCGCGCCCCTACAATGAGCAGTTCTTC.

This clone was detected ten times or more. At one end the junction does not follow the germline gene, possibly because of a read error. This chain uses TRBV7-7 with TRBJ2-1; D perhaps matches TRBD2 (5 bases). This CDR3 spans 15 amino acids. Germline V gene lookup returns CDR1 SSHAT and CDR2 FNYEAQ (reference sequence). The CDR3 DNA follows: TGTGCTAGCAGCTTAGGCCCTAGCCCCTACAATGAGCAGTTCTTC. Translating gives CASSLGPSPYNEQFF. The variable domain in full, completed from reference TRBV7-7 and TRBJ2-1, reads GAGVSQSPRYKVTKRGQDVTLRCDPISSHATLYWYQQALGQGPEFLTYFNYEAQPDKSGLPSDRFSAERPEGSISTLTIQRTEQRDSAMYRCASSLGPSPYNEQFFGPGTRLTVL.

Comments on this clone: Just one base apart from a much larger clone, this may be a read error. The chain has TRBV19 and TRBJ1-5; D gene uncertain. With 10 bases removed from V and 1 base from J, the gap between germline ends came to 17 bases. Per germline, CDR1 LNHDA and CDR2 SQIVND (reference sequence). This CDR3 has 15 amino acids. This CDR3 is CATSRDGESNQPQHF. The CDR3 DNA is TGTGCCACCTCAAGGGATGGAGAAAGCAATCAGCCCCAGCATTTT.

This sequence joins TRBV19 and TRBJ1-6; 7 bases agree with TRBD1. Germline CDR1 and CDR2: LNHDA and SQIVND (reference sequence). Trimming at V came to 7 bases and at J to 3 bases, leaving 6 bases not matched to a gene. CDR3 length: 15 amino acids. CDR3 in DNA: TGTGCCAGTAAGGAAGGGGGCGGCTATAATTCACCCCTCCACTTT. Its protein product is CASKEGGGYNSPLHF.

In its sample, this clone was seen many times. This chain uses TRBV7-9 with TRBJ1-5; the D gene is possibly TRBD1 (5 bases). Trimming stripped 1 base from V and 10 bases from J, with 14 bases between. CDR3 length: 14 residues. The germline CDR1 and CDR2 sequences are SEHNR and FQNEAQ (reference sequence). The CDR3 nucleotides are TGTGCCAGCAGCTTAGTGGACACCGGGGAACCCCAGCATTTT. It translates to CASSLVDTGEPQHF.

This clone has ten or more counts. The rearrangement uses TRBV10-3 and TRBJ2-5; the D gene is possibly TRBD1 (5 bases). V lost 6 bases to trimming and J lost 5 bases, with 10 bases between them. There are 12 residues in the CDR3. The germline gives CDR1 ENHRY, CDR2 SYGVKD. This CDR3 reads CAISQGGETQYF. CDR3 DNA: TGTGCCATCAGCCAGGGTGGCGAGACCCAGTACTTC.

This clone was found a few times. This chain uses TRBV6-1 with TRBJ1-6; TRBD1 agrees at 10 bases. CDR3 size: 14 residues. The trim removed 6 bases at V and 10 bases at J, leaving 6 bases unmatched. Germline V lookup: CDR1 MNHNS, CDR2 SASEGT. The CDR3 coding sequence is TGTGCCAGCAGAAGACAGGGGGCGAACTCACCCCTCCACTTT. Encoded protein: CASRRQGANSPLHF.

This clone was detected ten times or more. V and J are TRBV20-1 and TRBJ2-3; D gene unclear. Trimming took off 3 bases at V and 5 bases at J, with 6 bases between the two ends. The CDR3 spans 11 residues. CDR1 DFQATT and CDR2 SNEGSKA come from the germline V gene (reference sequence). The CDR3 sequence: CSASPGDTQYF. Written as DNA, the CDR3 is TGCAGTGCTAGCCCCGGAGATACGCAGTATTTT.

This clone has a count of ten or more. The chain is built from TRBV5-4 and TRBJ2-2; TRBD1 aligns across 9 bases. The CDR3 sequence is 14 residues long. The trim removed 2 bases at V and 5 bases at J, leaving 1 base unmatched. CDR1 SGHNT and CDR2 YYREEE come from the germline V gene (reference sequence). CDR3 in amino acids: CASSFGQGTGELFF. CDR3 sequence (DNA): TGTGCCAGCAGCTTTGGACAGGGGACCGGGGAGCTGTTTTTT.

This clone was recorded many times. The chain uses TRBV5-1 and TRBJ2-7; possibly TRBD1 or TRBD2 for D (5 bases each). Trimming removed 5 bases at V and 5 bases at J, with 11 bases between. Germline values: CDR1 SGHRS, CDR2 YFSETQ. The CDR3 totals 12 residues. CDR3 residues: CASRSGTDEQYF. In DNA, the CDR3 is TGCGCCAGCAGATCCGGGACGGACGAGCAGTACTTC.

In DNA form, the CDR3 reads TGCGCCAGCAGCCCCGGGACGGAGGGAGAGACCCAGTACTTC. Protein: CASSPGTEGETQYF. The J gene is TRBJ2-5, the V gene TRBV5-1, with D tentatively TRBD2 (6 bases). Germline values: CDR1 SGHRS, CDR2 YFSETQ. The CDR3 runs to 14 residues. The V end was cut by 4 bases, the J end by 4 bases, with 14 bases between. Variable domain in full (rest from reference TRBV5-1 and TRBJ2-5): KAGVTQTPRYLIKTRGQQVTLSCSPISGHRSVSWYQQTPGQGLQFLFEYFSETQRNKGNFPGRFSGRQFSNSRSEMNVSTLELGDSALYLCASSPGTEGETQYFGPGTRLLVL.

Notes on this clone: One end of the junction fails to match germline, which may point to a read error. This rearrangement joins TRBV28 to TRBJ2-7, with a possible D match to TRBD1 (5 bases). Germline CDR1 reads MDHEN; CDR2 reads SYDVKM. This CDR3 is built from 12 residues. CDR3 DNA: TGTGCCAGCAGTATCAGGGATTACGAGCAGTCCTTC. Encoded protein: CASSIRDYEQSF.

This clone was detected many times. The chain recombines TRBV9 with TRBJ1-3, with D hard to call. V lost 4 bases, J lost 4 bases, and 15 bases lay in between. The germline V gene encodes CDR1 SGDLS and CDR2 YYNGEE. CDR3 length: 15 amino acids. The CDR3 nucleotides read TGTGCCAGCAGCTACTTGTCGGAATCGGGAAACACCATATATTTT. It codes for CASSYLSESGNTIYF. Based on the CDR3 plus reference TRBV9 and TRBJ1-3, the full variable domain is DSGVTQTPKHLITATGQRVTLRCSPRSGDLSVYWYQQSLDQGLQFLIQYYNGEERAKGNILERFSAQQFPDLHSELNLSSLELGDSALYFCASSYLSESGNTIYFGEGSWLTVV.

This clone was observed a few times. The chain employs TRBV20-1 and TRBJ2-7; possibly TRBD1 for D (5 bases). The ends were cut back, 2 bases at V and 3 bases at J, with 8 bases in the middle. CDR3 size: 12 residues. Germline CDR1 DFQATT, CDR2 SNEGSKA (reference sequence). The CDR3 protein is CSARRQGYEQYF. The CDR3 DNA sequence: TGCAGTGCTAGACGTCAGGGCTACGAGCAGTACTTC.

Concerning this clone: No conserved phenylalanine or tryptophan ends this CDR3, so it is likely a read error. It is unclear where the CDR3 begins or ends on the DNA, so no DNA is shown, and the CDR3 is as TCRdb lists it. The chain is built from TRBV30 and TRBJ2-2. From its first to its last residue, the CDR3 has 16 amino acids. Per the germline V gene, CDR1 is GTSNPN and CDR2 is SVGIG (reference sequence). This chain's CDR3 is CAWSVRGFGGTGELFY.

This clone was seen repeatedly, ten times or more. V and J are TRBV2 and TRBJ1-4; D perhaps matches TRBD1 (6 bases). Germline V lookup: CDR1 SNHLY, CDR2 FYNNEI. Trimming cost V 7 bases and J 8 bases, with 11 bases left between them. The CDR3 contains 12 residues. CDR3 sequence (DNA): TGTGCCAGCAAGGGGGATGGCGAAAAACTGTTTTTT. It codes for CASKGDGEKLFF.

This clone was seen repeatedly, ten times or more. The chain links TRBV28 to TRBJ1-1; 7 positions match TRBD1. CDR1 is MDHEN and CDR2 is SYDVKM in the germline V gene. This CDR3 has 12 amino acids. Trimming cost V 8 bases and J 7 bases; bases outside gene matches: 7. The CDR3 sequence: CASCRGTVEAFF. The CDR3 DNA reads TGTGCCAGCTGTCGTGGGACAGTTGAAGCTTTCTTT.

For this clone: One end of the junction fails to match germline, which may point to a read error. This chain connects TRBV12-3 or TRBV12-4 to TRBJ1-5; D is perhaps TRBD1 (5 bases). The CDR3 length is 15 residues. The CDR3 bases are TGTGCCAGCAGTTTCACGTCAGTCCCGGGGCAGCCCCAGCCTTTT. This sequence encodes CASSFTSVPGQPQPF.

This clone was seen ten or more times. The V call is TRBV27, the J call TRBJ2-1; TRBD2 is a possible D gene (5 bases). Trimming left V 5 bases short and J 0 bases short, with 14 bases between. From germline, CDR1 is MNHEY and CDR2 SMNVEV (reference sequence). This CDR3 spans 16 amino acids. The DNA of the CDR3 is TGTGCCAGCAGTCTAGGGATAGCGTTCTCCTACAATGAGCAGTTCTTC. Encoded protein: CASSLGIAFSYNEQFF.

At least ten counts were recorded for this clone. The rearrangement uses TRBV28 and TRBJ2-5, with 11 positions matching TRBD2. The CDR3 has 15 amino acids. With V trimmed by 3 bases and J by 5 bases, 5 bases remained unmatched. CDR1 is MDHEN, CDR2 SYDVKM, per germline. The CDR3 sequence is CASSFLLAGVETQYF. DNA for the CDR3: TGTGCCAGCAGTTTCCTACTAGCGGGAGTTGAGACCCAGTACTTC. Filled out from reference TRBV28 and TRBJ2-5, the complete variable domain reads DVKVTQSSRYLVKRTGEKVFLECVQDMDHENMFWYRQDPGLGLRLIYFSYDVKMKEKGDIPEGYSVSREKKERFSLILESASTNQTSMYLCASSFLLAGVETQYFGPGTRLLVL.

This clone was seen ten or more times. The chain's CDR3 is CASSKPGGNSPQHF. CDR3 DNA: TGTGCCAGTAGTAAGCCAGGGGGCAATAGCCCCCAGCATTTT. The chain uses TRBV19 and TRBJ1-5, with 8 nucleotides matching TRBD1. Germline trimming cut 4 bases from V and 10 bases from J; bases unmatched to any gene: 9. Germline-derived CDR1 and CDR2 are LNHDA and SQIVND (reference sequence). This CDR3 is 14 amino acids long. Full variable domain (outside the CDR3, taken from reference TRBV19 and TRBJ1-5): DGGITQSPKYLFRKEGQNVTLSCEQNLNHDAMYWYRQDPGQGLRLIYYSQIVNDFQKGDIAEGYSVSREKKESFPLTVTSAQKNPTAFYLCASSKPGGNSPQHFGDGTRLSIL.

Many counts were recorded for this clone. The genes are TRBV18 and TRBJ1-2, with D perhaps matching TRBD1 (5 bases). CDR1 and CDR2 (germline): KGHSH, LQKENI. The V end lost 3 bases, the J end lost 8 bases, and 13 bases lay between the germline ends. The CDR3 has 13 amino acids. The CDR3 loop reads CASSPPGRSGYTF. As DNA, the CDR3 is TGTGCCAGCTCACCCCCAGGGAGGTCGGGCTACACCTTC.

The chain employs TRBV6-5 and TRBJ1-2, with D unclear. V lost 2 bases, J lost 4 bases, and 8 bases lay in between. The CDR3 is made up of 13 amino acids. Germline loops: CDR1 MNHEY, CDR2 SVGAGI. The DNA of the CDR3 is TGTGCCAGCAGTTACGGCACCTTCTATGGCTACACCTTC. Amino acid sequence: CASSYGTFYGYTF.

This clone was seen only a few times. Since a much larger clone is just one base distant, this may be a read error. V usage is TRBV12-3 or TRBV12-4 and J usage is TRBJ1-2; D not resolved. CDR3 length equals 14 residues. The CDR3 region has the DNA TGTGCCAGCAGTTTCAACGCGGAGAACTATGGCTGCACCTTC. Translation gives CASSFNAENYGCTF.

Only a few counts were recorded for this clone. This sample includes further DNA sequences coding for the same CDR3. V is TRBV9 and J is TRBJ2-3, with 8 positions matching TRBD1. Germline lookup yields CDR1 SGDLS and CDR2 YYNGEE. CDR3 length: 15 amino acids. The junction had 8 bases not matched to a gene; V was cut back by 4 bases and J by 4 bases. As DNA, the CDR3 is TGTGCCAGCAGCAATACCGGGACAGGTTCAGATACGCAGTATTTT. It is translated as CASSNTGTGSDTQYF.

This chain connects TRBV28 to TRBJ2-1, with D unresolved. Per the germline V gene, CDR1 is MDHEN and CDR2 is SYDVKM. The CDR3 is made up of 10 amino acids. Deletions cut 3 bases from V and 9 bases from J, with 3 bases between. This chain's CDR3 is CASSFGEQFF. CDR3 DNA: TGTGCCAGCAGTTTCGGTGAGCAGTTCTTC.

The J gene is TRBJ1-5, the V gene TRBV5-8, with a weak D call TRBD1 (5 bases). Germline loops: CDR1 SGHTS, CDR2 YDEGEE. V lost 4 bases and J lost 9, with 14 bases in between. There are 13 residues in the CDR3. CDR3 protein: CASSRGASGPQHF. As DNA, the CDR3 is TGTGCCAGCAGCCGCGGGGCCTCGGGGCCCCAGCATTTT.